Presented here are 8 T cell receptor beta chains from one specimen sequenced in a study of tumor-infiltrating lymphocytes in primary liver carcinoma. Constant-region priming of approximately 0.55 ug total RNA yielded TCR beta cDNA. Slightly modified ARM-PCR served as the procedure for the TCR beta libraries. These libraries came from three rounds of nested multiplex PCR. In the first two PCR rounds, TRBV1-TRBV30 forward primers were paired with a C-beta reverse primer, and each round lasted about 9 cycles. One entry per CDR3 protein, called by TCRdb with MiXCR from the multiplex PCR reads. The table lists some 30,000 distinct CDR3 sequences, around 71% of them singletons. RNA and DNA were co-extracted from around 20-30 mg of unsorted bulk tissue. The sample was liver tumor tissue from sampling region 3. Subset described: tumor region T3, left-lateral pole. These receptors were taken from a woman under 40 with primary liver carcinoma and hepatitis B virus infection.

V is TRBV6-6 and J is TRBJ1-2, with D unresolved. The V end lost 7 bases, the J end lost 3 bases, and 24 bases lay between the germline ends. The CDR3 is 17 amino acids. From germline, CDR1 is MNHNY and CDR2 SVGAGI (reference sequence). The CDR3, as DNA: TGTGCCAGCAATACCGATGCGGCGCAGATCGTGTACTATGGCTACACCTTC. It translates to CASNTDAAQIVYYGYTF.

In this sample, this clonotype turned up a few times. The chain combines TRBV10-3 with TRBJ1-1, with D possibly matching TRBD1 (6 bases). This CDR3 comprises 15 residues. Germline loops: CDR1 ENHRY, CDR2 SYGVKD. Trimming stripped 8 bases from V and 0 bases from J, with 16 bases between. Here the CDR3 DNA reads TGTGCCATCGGTACTGGGACAACCATGAACACTGAAGCTTTCTTT. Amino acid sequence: CAIGTGTTMNTEAFF.

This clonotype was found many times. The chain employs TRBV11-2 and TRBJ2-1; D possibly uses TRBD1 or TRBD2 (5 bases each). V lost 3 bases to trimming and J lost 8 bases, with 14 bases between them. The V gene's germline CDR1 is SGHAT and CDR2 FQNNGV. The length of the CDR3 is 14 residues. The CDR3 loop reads CASSLSSLGHEQFF. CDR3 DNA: TGTGCCAGCAGCTTGTCTAGCTTGGGGCATGAGCAGTTCTTC.

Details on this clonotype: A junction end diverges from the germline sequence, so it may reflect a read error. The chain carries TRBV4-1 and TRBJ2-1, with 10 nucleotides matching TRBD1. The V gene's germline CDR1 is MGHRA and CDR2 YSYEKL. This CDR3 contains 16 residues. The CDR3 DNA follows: TGCGCTAGCAGCCATGATCCTGGACAGGGGGAGAATGAGCAGTTCTTC. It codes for CASSHDPGQGENEQFF.

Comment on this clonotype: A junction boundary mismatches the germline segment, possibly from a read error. The CDR3 nucleotides read TGTGCCAGCAATTACGAAGACAGCAGCTCCTACGAGCAGTACTTC. Translated: CASNYEDSSSYEQYF. The chain joins TRBV6-5 to TRBJ2-7; perhaps TRBD1 as D (5 bases). CDR1 MNHEY and CDR2 SVGAGI come from the germline V gene. This CDR3 has 15 residues.

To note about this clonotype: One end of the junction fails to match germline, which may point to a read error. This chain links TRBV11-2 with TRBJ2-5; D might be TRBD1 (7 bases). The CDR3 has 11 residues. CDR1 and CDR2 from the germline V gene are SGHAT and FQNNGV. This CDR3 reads CASSPGGTRHF. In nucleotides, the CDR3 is TGTGCCAGCAGCCCAGGGGGGACCCGGCACTTC.

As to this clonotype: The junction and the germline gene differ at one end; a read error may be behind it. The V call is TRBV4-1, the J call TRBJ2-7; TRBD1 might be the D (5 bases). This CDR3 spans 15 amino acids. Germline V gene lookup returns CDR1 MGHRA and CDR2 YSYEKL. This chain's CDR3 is CASSRVDSKSYEQYF. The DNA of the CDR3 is TGCGCCAGCAGCCGCGTAGACAGTAAGAGCTACGAGCAATACTTC.

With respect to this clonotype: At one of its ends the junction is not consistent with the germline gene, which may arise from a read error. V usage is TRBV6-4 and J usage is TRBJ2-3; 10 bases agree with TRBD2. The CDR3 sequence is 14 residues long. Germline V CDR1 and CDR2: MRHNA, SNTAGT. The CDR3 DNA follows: TGTGCCAGCGGTGAGCGGGAGGGCACCGATACGCAGTATTTT. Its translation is CASGEREGTDTQYF.